Below, 14 T cell receptor beta chains from the same sample are listed, as sequenced in a study of T cell changes during pregnancy in multiple sclerosis. Profiling relied on immunoSEQ multiplex PCR, and the TCRdb table lists in-frame clones only, not all of them. The sample has around 80,000 clones, 94% seen once. Sequences were derived from peripheral blood, sampled in the second trimester of pregnancy. The source is a female donor in good health, enrolled as a control in a pregnancy study.

V is TRBV11-2 and J is TRBJ1-2; D is ambiguous. The CDR3 is 13 amino acids. Germline CDR1 and CDR2: SGHAT and FQNNGV. The V end was cut by 3 bases, the J end by 8 bases, with 13 bases between. The CDR3: CASSLEGRRGYTF. The CDR3 DNA is TGTGCCAGCAGCTTGGAGGGCCGGAGAGGCTACACCTTC. Full variable domain (rest looked up from reference TRBV11-2 and TRBJ1-2): EAGVAQSPRYKIIEKRQSVAFWCNPISGHATLYWYQQILGQGPKLLIQFQNNGVVDDSQLPKDRFSAERLKGVDSTLKIQPAKLEDSAVYLCASSLEGRRGYTFGSGTRLTVV.

The chain carries TRBV5-1 and TRBJ2-5; 14 nucleotides agree with TRBD2. Looked up from germline, CDR1 is SGHRS and CDR2 is YFSETQ. The CDR3 sequence is 17 residues long. V shed 4 bases and J 5 bases; nucleotides not matched to a gene: 10. The CDR3 is CASSPGTSGSIQETQYF. In DNA form, the CDR3 reads TGCGCCAGCAGCCCGGGGACTAGCGGGAGTATTCAGGAGACCCAGTACTTC.

A note on this clone: The sample has other DNA sequences that encode this CDR3 too. The chain recombines TRBV5-1 with TRBJ2-1, with 15 bases that match TRBD2. This CDR3 is built from 15 residues. V lost 2 bases and J lost 7; bases outside the gene matches: 1. Per germline, CDR1 SGHRS and CDR2 YFSETQ. The CDR3 sequence: CASSFGLAGGNEQFF. CDR3 DNA sequence: TGCGCCAGCAGCTTTGGACTAGCGGGAGGGAATGAGCAGTTCTTC. Variable domain in full (rest from reference TRBV5-1 and TRBJ2-1): KAGVTQTPRYLIKTRGQQVTLSCSPISGHRSVSWYQQTPGQGLQFLFEYFSETQRNKGNFPGRFSGRQFSNSRSEMNVSTLELGDSALYLCASSFGLAGGNEQFFGPGTRLTVL.

In DNA, the CDR3 is TGTGCCAGCAGTGATGGGACAGGGGTCCAAGAGACCCAGTACTTC. This translates into CASSDGTGVQETQYF. V is TRBV2 and J is TRBJ2-5, with TRBD1 matching 10 bases. J lost 1 base, V lost 3 bases, and 2 bases had no gene match. The CDR3 is 15 residues long. Germline CDR1 SNHLY, CDR2 FYNNEI.

The chain couples TRBV10-3 to TRBJ2-5; the D gene is possibly TRBD2 (5 bases). The length of the CDR3 is 14 residues. Germline CDR1 is ENHRY and CDR2 is SYGVKD. The V gene lost 2 bases and the J gene lost 5 bases, with 12 bases spanning the gap. CDR3 in DNA: TGTGCCATCAGTGAGACTGGGTGGAGGGAGACCCAGTACTTC. Translated: CAISETGWRETQYF.

CDR3 protein: CASSLKQGARNTEAFF. The CDR3 DNA reads as TGTGCCAGCAGTTTAAAACAGGGGGCCAGGAACACTGAAGCTTTCTTT. The gene calls are TRBV28 and TRBJ1-1; 9 positions match TRBD1. Germline V gene data show CDR1 as MDHEN and CDR2 as SYDVKM. The length of the CDR3 is 16 residues. Losses at the gene ends were 2 bases for V and 1 base for J; bases not matched to a gene: 5.

The rearrangement uses TRBV9 and TRBJ2-1, with 11 bases identical to TRBD2. V shed 4 bases and J 1 base; nucleotides not matched to a gene: 4. Germline-derived CDR1 and CDR2 are SGDLS and YYNGEE. The CDR3 totals 16 residues. The CDR3 sequence is CASSPLAGGSYNEQFF. Written as DNA, the CDR3 is TGTGCCAGCAGCCCGCTAGCGGGAGGTTCCTACAATGAGCAGTTCTTC.

The chain has TRBV5-1 and TRBJ1-1; D not resolved. Deletions cut 5 bases from V and 4 bases from J, with 12 bases between. Germline lookup yields CDR1 SGHRS and CDR2 YFSETQ. The CDR3 spans 13 residues. CDR3 sequence (DNA): TGCGCCAGCAGACAGTTGGCTGGCACTGAAGCTTTCTTT. Amino acid sequence: CASRQLAGTEAFF. Supplemented by reference TRBV5-1 and TRBJ1-1, the full variable domain reads KAGVTQTPRYLIKTRGQQVTLSCSPISGHRSVSWYQQTPGQGLQFLFEYFSETQRNKGNFPGRFSGRQFSNSRSEMNVSTLELGDSALYLCASRQLAGTEAFFGQGTRLTVV.

The chain uses TRBV4-1 and TRBJ1-5; no definite D call. This CDR3 is built from 15 residues. V was trimmed by 4 bases and J by 5 bases, leaving 15 bases between them. Germline V gene lookup returns CDR1 MGHRA and CDR2 YSYEKL. The CDR3, as DNA: TGCGCCAGCAGCCCCCGTCGGGATTTAGATCAGCCCCAGCATTTT. Its translation: CASSPRRDLDQPQHF.

In this sample, this clone turned up once. The chain is built from TRBV11-3 and TRBJ1-1; D not resolved. This CDR3 is 13 amino acids long. The V and J ends lost 4 bases and 5 bases respectively, with 11 bases between them. Germline loops: CDR1 SGHNT, CDR2 YENEEA. The CDR3 region is CASSCMRQTEAFF. CDR3 coding DNA: TGTGCCAGCAGCTGCATGAGGCAGACTGAAGCTTTCTTT.

The chain links TRBV19 to TRBJ1-5; 7 positions agree with TRBD1. The length of the CDR3 is 15 residues. Germline-derived CDR1 and CDR2 are LNHDA and SQIVND (reference sequence). After removal of 3 bases from V and 7 bases from J, the junction contained 9 bases not matched to a gene. DNA of the CDR3: TGTGCCAGTAGTATCCAGACAGGGAAGGAACAGCCCCAGCATTTT. Residues: CASSIQTGKEQPQHF.

The chain employs TRBV7-8 and TRBJ2-7; D is perhaps TRBD2 (5 bases). The CDR3 contains 14 residues. The V end lost 5 bases, the J end lost 3 bases, and 14 bases lay between the germline ends. Looked up from germline, CDR1 is SGHVS and CDR2 is FQNEAQ. CDR3 residues: CASSESGELYEQYF. Here the CDR3 DNA reads TGTGCCAGCAGCGAAAGCGGAGAACTCTACGAGCAGTACTTC.

This clone was seen just once. V usage is TRBV27 and J usage is TRBJ1-5; D gene uncertain. CDR3 length: 17 amino acids. V lost 5 bases and J lost 0, with 17 bases in between. Germline values: CDR1 MNHEY, CDR2 SMNVEV (reference sequence). Here the CDR3 reads CASSLDQQSFSNQPQHF. In nucleotides, the CDR3 is TGTGCCAGCAGTCTTGACCAACAGAGCTTTAGCAATCAGCCCCAGCATTTT.

The chain is built from TRBV27 and TRBJ2-1, with 15 bases matching TRBD2. Unmatched junction bases numbered 8, after V lost 8 bases and J lost 9 bases. Looked up from germline, CDR1 is MNHEY and CDR2 is SMNVEV (reference sequence). The CDR3 spans 15 residues. This CDR3 is CASGLGLAGGGEQFF. The DNA of the CDR3 is TGTGCCAGCGGACTGGGACTAGCGGGAGGCGGTGAGCAGTTCTTC.